One and the same sample provided the 17 T cell receptor beta chains below, sequenced in a study of blood T cells in healthy people across ages. The second PCR ran about 6 to 12 cycles with a sample-barcoded 5' primer and J-beta primers. Via MiXCR, TCRdb re-called the 5' RACE reads, giving one row per CDR3 protein. The sample includes about 1.8 million distinct CDR3 sequences, 49% seen only once; the top ten take around 2.1%. Sequencing was carried out using blood. The receptors were gathered from a woman in her 40s in good health.

The chain joins TRBV7-2 to TRBJ1-3, with 8 bases identical to TRBD1. CDR1 is SGHTA, CDR2 FQGNSA, per germline. The CDR3 spans 15 residues. The V segment lost 5 bases and the J segment 2 bases; nucleotides outside the gene matches: 5. The CDR3 coding sequence is TGTGCCAGCAGCCTGCAGGGGGCAGCTGGAAACACCATATATTTT. This sequence encodes CASSLQGAAGNTIYF.

In its sample, this clonotype was seen a few times. The chain employs TRBV25-1 and TRBJ2-7; the D gene is possibly TRBD2 (6 bases). The J call is uncertain, as TRBJ2-5 better fits the DNA end. CDR1 and CDR2 from the germline V gene are MGHDK and SYGVNS. This CDR3 is built from 15 residues. CDR3 loop: CASAGRGWRFETQYF. The DNA for the CDR3 is TGTGCCAGCGCGGGGAGAGGGTGGCGCTTTGAGACCCAGTACTTC.

Only a few counts were recorded for this clonotype. The rearrangement joins TRBV4-3 to TRBJ1-2, with a weak D call TRBD1 (5 bases). The CDR3 runs 14 residues. The ends were cut back, 2 bases at V and 2 bases at J, with 9 bases in the middle. CDR1 LGHNA and CDR2 YSLEER come from the germline V gene. This CDR3 reads CASSQRRGNYGYTF. The CDR3 DNA follows: TGCGCCAGCAGCCAACGAAGGGGCAACTATGGCTACACCTTC.

This clonotype showed up just a few times. The V and J genes are TRBV25-1 and TRBJ2-1; no firm D call. Germline V lookup: CDR1 MGHDK, CDR2 SYGVNS. The ends were cut back, 1 base at V and 3 bases at J, with 7 bases in the middle. CDR3 length equals 14 residues. The CDR3 region is CASSESLFYNEQFF. CDR3 nucleotides: TGTGCCAGCAGTGAATCTCTATTCTACAATGAGCAGTTCTTC.

The chain combines TRBV14 with TRBJ2-1; 8 positions agree with TRBD1. CDR1 is SGHDN and CDR2 is FVKESK in the germline V gene. The CDR3 is made up of 16 amino acids. The J segment lost 7 bases and the V segment lost 2 bases, leaving 10 bases of the junction unmatched. The CDR3 DNA reads TGTGCCAGCAGCCAACCGATGGCCAGGGGGCGAAATGAGCAGTTCTTC. It is translated as CASSQPMARGRNEQFF. The full variable domain, its missing parts supplied by reference TRBV14 and TRBJ2-1, is EAGVTQFPSHSVIEKGQTVTLRCDPISGHDNLYWYRRVMGKEIKFLLHFVKESKQDESGMPNNRFLAERTGGTYSTLKVQPAELEDSGVYFCASSQPMARGRNEQFFGPGTRLTVL.

The chain recombines TRBV6-2 or TRBV6-3 with TRBJ2-7; 9 positions agree with TRBD1. The ends lost 6 bases at V and 3 bases at J; junction bases unmatched: 6. CDR3 length: 14 residues. Germline V gene lookup returns CDR1 MNHEY and CDR2 SVGEGT. As DNA, the CDR3 is TGTGCCAGCAGCCGACAGGGGGAGAACTACGAGCAGTACTTC. This codes for CASSRQGENYEQYF.

This clonotype was seen a handful of times. V gene TRBV18 combines with J gene TRBJ2-1, with 8 bases aligning to TRBD2. Germline V lookup: CDR1 KGHSH, CDR2 LQKENI. This CDR3 is built from 15 residues. The junction had 3 bases not matched to a gene; V was cut back by 0 bases and J by 5 bases. CDR3 nucleotide sequence: TGTGCCAGCTCACCACCATACGGGGGGGACAATGAGCAGTTCTTC. It yields the protein CASSPPYGGDNEQFF. The full variable domain, its missing parts supplied by reference TRBV18 and TRBJ2-1, is NAGVMQNPRHLVRRRGQEARLRCSPMKGHSHVYWYRQLPEEGLKFMVYLQKENIIDESGMPKERFSAEFPKEGPSILRIQQVVRGDSAAYFCASSPPYGGDNEQFFGPGTRLTVL.

The chain recombines TRBV6-2 or TRBV6-3 with TRBJ2-7, with 10 bases matching TRBD1. The CDR3 has 17 residues. The germline gives CDR1 MNHEY, CDR2 SVGEGT. V lost 4 bases and J lost 2; bases outside the gene matches: 11. The CDR3: CASSWDRGNNYTYEQYF. The CDR3 DNA is TGTGCCAGCAGTTGGGACAGGGGAAATAACTACACCTACGAGCAGTACTTC.

The chain joins TRBV28 to TRBJ2-1; 13 bases align to TRBD2. This CDR3 is built from 16 residues. Trimming took 6 bases from V and 7 from J; bases not matched to a gene: 9. Per germline, CDR1 MDHEN and CDR2 SYDVKM. The CDR3 region has the DNA TGTGCCAGCAGACCAACTAGCGGGGGGGCCAAGAATGAGCAGTTCTTC. As protein: CASRPTSGGAKNEQFF.

The CDR3 bases are TGTGCCAGCAGCGGTGGTCTGGGAGTCGAAGAGACCCAGTACTTC. Its translation: CASSGGLGVEETQYF. V gene TRBV13 combines with J gene TRBJ2-7; the D gene is possibly TRBD2 (5 bases). The J call may not be correct, given that the DNA end is closer to TRBJ2-5. Germline V gene data show CDR1 as PRHDT and CDR2 as FYEKMQ (reference sequence). The CDR3 consists of 15 residues.

As concerns this clonotype: This may be a read error, as it is one base from a much larger clone. The conserved phenylalanine or tryptophan normally closing the CDR3 is absent here, so this likely arose from a read error. The chain has TRBV12-3 or TRBV12-4 and TRBJ1-2; D is undetermined. V lost 5 bases and J 0 bases, leaving 7 bases between the germline ends. This CDR3 has 13 amino acids. This chain's CDR3 is CASSPQTNYGYTL. The CDR3 coding sequence is TGTGCCAGCAGTCCCCAGACTAACTATGGCTACACCTTA.

The chain is built from TRBV11-2 and TRBJ2-5, with D unresolved. V was clipped by 6 bases and J by 2 bases, with 13 bases between them. Germline V gene data show CDR1 as SGHAT and CDR2 as FQNNGV. The CDR3 contains 14 residues. CDR3 sequence reads: CASSRDMVQETQYF. The CDR3 region has the DNA TGTGCCAGCAGTAGGGATATGGTTCAAGAGACCCAGTACTTC.

This clonotype occurred a few times. J is TRBJ2-3 and V is TRBV6-4; TRBD1 might be the D (5 bases). Germline CDR1 MRHNA, CDR2 SNTAGT. V was clipped by 0 bases and J by 2 bases, with 12 bases between them. CDR3 length: 16 amino acids. The CDR3 DNA is TGTGCCAGCAGTGACTCTGGGGCCTTAGACACAGATACGCAGTATTTT. Its protein product is CASSDSGALDTDTQYF.

The rearrangement links TRBV11-2 to TRBJ2-1; D unclear. CDR3 size: 13 residues. Per the germline V gene, CDR1 is SGHAT and CDR2 is FQNNGV. The V gene lost 6 bases and the J gene lost 9 bases, with 15 bases spanning the gap. The CDR3 nucleotides read TGTGCCAGCAGTCAGATTGTAGGAATTGAGCAGTTCTTC. Encoded protein: CASSQIVGIEQFF.

This chain joins TRBV20-1 and TRBJ2-3; 8 positions match TRBD2. CDR3 size: 16 residues. Trimming cost V 6 bases and J 4 bases; bases outside gene matches: 15. In germline, CDR1 is DFQATT, CDR2 SNEGSKA (reference sequence). As DNA, the CDR3 is TGCAGTGCCACAACCTGGGCGGGGGGTGAGGCAGATACGCAGTATTTT. Translating gives CSATTWAGGEADTQYF.

The CDR3 DNA reads TGTGCCAGCACCCCGGACGCCCAAGAGACCCAGTACTTC. This encodes CASTPDAQETQYF. The rearrangement links TRBV7-2 to TRBJ2-5; D call uncertain. Germline CDR1 reads SGHTA; CDR2 reads FQGNSA. Trimming left V 7 bases short and J 1 base short, with 10 bases between. The length of the CDR3 is 13 residues.

This clonotype appeared a few times. The chain employs TRBV11-2 and TRBJ2-7, with 9 bases fitting TRBD1. Per the germline V gene, CDR1 is SGHAT and CDR2 is FQNNGV. V dropped 5 bases and J dropped 5; count of bases not matched to a gene: 10. This CDR3 comprises 15 residues. CDR3 sequence (DNA): TGTGCCAGCAGCGGTCGTGACAGGGGGTTACACGAGCAGTACTTC. Protein sequence: CASSGRDRGLHEQYF.